This T cell receptor beta chain was captured by sequencing in a study of T cell changes during pregnancy in multiple sclerosis. Repertoires were generated with immunoSEQ multiplex PCR, while TCRdb's copy carries only in-frame clones and drops some. Seen here are tens of thousands of clones, 92% observed once, and the top ten hold under 0.55%. V was pared by 0 bases and J by 3 bases, with 8 bases between. Germline lookup yields CDR1 MNHEY and CDR2 SVGAGI. CDR3 length equals 14 residues. This specimen was CD4+ T cells from peripheral blood mononuclear cells, taken after pregnancy. This chain connects TRBV6-5 to TRBJ1-2; unclear D gene. The source is a female donor with multiple sclerosis, enrolled in a pregnancy study. The CDR3 loop reads CASSYSGLYYGYTF. CDR3 nucleotide sequence: TGTGCCAGCAGTTACTCCGGACTCTACTATGGCTACACCTTC.